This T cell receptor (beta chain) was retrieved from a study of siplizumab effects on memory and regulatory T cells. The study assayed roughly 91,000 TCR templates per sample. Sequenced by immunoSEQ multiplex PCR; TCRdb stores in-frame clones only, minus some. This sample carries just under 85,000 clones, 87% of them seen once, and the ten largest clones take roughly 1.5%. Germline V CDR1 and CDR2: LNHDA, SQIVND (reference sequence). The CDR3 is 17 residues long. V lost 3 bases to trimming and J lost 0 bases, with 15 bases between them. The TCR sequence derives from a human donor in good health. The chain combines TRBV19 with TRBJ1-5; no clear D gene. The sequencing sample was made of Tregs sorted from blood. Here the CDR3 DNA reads TGTGCCAGTAGTATCCTCGGCAACTCAGGTAGCAATCAGCCCCAGCATTTT. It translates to CASSILGNSGSNQPQHF.